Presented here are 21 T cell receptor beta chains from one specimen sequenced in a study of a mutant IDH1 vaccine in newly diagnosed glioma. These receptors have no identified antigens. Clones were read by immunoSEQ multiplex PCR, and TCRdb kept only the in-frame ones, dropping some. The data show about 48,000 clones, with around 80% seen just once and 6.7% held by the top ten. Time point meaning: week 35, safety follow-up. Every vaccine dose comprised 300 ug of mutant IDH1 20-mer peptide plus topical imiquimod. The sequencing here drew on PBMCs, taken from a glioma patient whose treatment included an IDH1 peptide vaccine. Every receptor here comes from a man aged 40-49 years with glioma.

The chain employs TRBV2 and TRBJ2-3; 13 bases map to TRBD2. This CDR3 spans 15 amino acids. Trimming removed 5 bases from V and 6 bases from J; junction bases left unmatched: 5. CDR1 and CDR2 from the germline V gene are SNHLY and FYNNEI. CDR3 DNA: TGTGCCAGCAGTCCGACTAGCGGGGGGTTGGATACGCAGTATTTT. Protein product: CASSPTSGGLDTQYF.

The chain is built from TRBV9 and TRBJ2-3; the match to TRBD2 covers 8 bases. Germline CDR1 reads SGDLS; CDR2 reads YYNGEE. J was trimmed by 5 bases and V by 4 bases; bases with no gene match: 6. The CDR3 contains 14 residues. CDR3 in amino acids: CASSLRGAGDTQYF. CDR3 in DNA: TGTGCCAGCAGCCTGCGGGGGGCTGGAGATACGCAGTATTTT.

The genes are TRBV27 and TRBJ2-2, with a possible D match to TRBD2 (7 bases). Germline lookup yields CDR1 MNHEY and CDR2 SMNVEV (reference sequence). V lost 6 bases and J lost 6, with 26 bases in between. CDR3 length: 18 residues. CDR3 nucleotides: TGTGCCAGCAGGGGGAGTATTGGGGGGGGGCCGAGGTCCGGGGAGCTGTTTTTT. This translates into CASRGSIGGGPRSGELFF.

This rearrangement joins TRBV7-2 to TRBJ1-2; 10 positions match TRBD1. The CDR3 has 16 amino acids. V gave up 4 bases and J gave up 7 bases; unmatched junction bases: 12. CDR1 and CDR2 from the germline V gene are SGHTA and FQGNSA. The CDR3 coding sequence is TGTGCCAGCAGCTCCAAGGTCCGGGACAGGGGCAGTGGCTACACCTTC. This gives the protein CASSSKVRDRGSGYTF.

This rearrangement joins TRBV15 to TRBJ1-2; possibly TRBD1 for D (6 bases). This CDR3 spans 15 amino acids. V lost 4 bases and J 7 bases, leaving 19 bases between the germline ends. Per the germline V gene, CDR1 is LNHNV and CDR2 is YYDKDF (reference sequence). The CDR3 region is CATSNLPQGGAGYTF. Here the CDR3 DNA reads TGTGCCACCAGCAACCTCCCACAGGGAGGCGCTGGCTACACCTTC.

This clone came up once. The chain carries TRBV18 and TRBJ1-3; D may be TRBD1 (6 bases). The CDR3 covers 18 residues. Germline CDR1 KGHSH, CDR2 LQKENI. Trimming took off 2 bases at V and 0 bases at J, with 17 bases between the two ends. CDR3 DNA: TGTGCCAGCTCACCAAGGCGGGCTACAGGGAGCTCTGGAAACACCATATATTTT. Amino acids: CASSPRRATGSSGNTIYF.

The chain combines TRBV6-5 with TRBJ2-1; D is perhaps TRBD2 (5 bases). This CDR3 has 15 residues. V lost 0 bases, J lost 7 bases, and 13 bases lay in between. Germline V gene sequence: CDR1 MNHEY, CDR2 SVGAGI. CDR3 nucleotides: TGTGCCAGCAGTTACTCGACGGACTGGAAGAATGAGCAGTTCTTC. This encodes CASSYSTDWKNEQFF.

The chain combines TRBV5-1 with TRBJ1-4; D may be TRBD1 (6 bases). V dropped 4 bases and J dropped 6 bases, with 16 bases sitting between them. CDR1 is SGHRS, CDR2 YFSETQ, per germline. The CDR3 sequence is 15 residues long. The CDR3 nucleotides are TGCGCCAGCAGCGCTACAGGGATATTGGATGAAAAACTGTTTTTT. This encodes CASSATGILDEKLFF.

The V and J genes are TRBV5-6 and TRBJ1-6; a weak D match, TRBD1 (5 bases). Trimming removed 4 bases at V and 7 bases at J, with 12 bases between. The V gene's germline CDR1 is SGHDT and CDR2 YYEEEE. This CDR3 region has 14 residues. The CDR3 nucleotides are TGTGCCAGCAGCCTCAGGGATGTCAATTCACCCCTCCACTTT. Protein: CASSLRDVNSPLHF.

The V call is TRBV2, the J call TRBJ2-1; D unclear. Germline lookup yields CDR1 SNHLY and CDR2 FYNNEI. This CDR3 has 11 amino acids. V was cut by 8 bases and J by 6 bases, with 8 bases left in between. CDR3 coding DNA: TGTGCCAGCCGGCTGTTCAATGAGCAGTTCTTC. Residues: CASRLFNEQFF.

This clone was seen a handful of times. The CDR3 loop is CASSPGGAEAFF. The CDR3 DNA is TGTGCCAGCTCTCCGGGAGGGGCGGAAGCTTTCTTT. The chain links TRBV18 to TRBJ1-1; possible D gene TRBD1, 5 bases. Deletions cut 6 bases from V and 8 bases from J, with 13 bases between. Germline CDR1 reads KGHSH; CDR2 reads LQKENI. CDR3 length equals 12 residues.

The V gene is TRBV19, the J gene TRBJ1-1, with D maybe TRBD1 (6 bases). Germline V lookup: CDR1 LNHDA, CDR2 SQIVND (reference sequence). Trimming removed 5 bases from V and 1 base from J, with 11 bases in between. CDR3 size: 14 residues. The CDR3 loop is CASSDTGWNTEAFF. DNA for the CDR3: TGTGCCAGTAGTGATACAGGGTGGAACACTGAAGCTTTCTTT.

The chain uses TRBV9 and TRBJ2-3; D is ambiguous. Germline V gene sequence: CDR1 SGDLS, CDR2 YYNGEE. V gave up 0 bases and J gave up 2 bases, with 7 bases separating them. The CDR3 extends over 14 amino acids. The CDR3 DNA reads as TGTGCCAGCAGCGTAGACTGGTACACAGATACGCAGTATTTT. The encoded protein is CASSVDWYTDTQYF.

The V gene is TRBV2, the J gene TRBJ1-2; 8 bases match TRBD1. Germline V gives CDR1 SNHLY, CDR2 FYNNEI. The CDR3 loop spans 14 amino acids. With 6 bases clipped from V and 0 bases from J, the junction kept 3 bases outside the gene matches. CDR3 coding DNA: TGTGCCAGCAGAACAGGGGGGACTAACTATGGCTACACCTTC. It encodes CASRTGGTNYGYTF.

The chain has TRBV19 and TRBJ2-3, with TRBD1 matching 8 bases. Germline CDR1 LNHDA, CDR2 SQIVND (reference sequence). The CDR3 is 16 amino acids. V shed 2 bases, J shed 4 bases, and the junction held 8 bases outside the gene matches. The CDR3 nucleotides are TGTGCCAGTAGTATAACGGGACAGGCTTTCGCAGATACGCAGTATTTT. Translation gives CASSITGQAFADTQYF. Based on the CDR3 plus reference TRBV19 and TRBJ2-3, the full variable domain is DGGITQSPKYLFRKEGQNVTLSCEQNLNHDAMYWYRQDPGQGLRLIYYSQIVNDFQKGDIAEGYSVSREKKESFPLTVTSAQKNPTAFYLCASSITGQAFADTQYFGPGTRLTVL.

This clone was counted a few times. CDR3 sequence: CSVGADTTYEQYF. In nucleotides, the CDR3 is TGCAGCGTTGGGGCAGATACCACCTACGAGCAGTACTTC. The J gene is TRBJ2-7, the V gene TRBV29-1; D ambiguous. Germline CDR1 reads SQVTM; CDR2 reads ANQGSEA. The CDR3 loop spans 13 amino acids. With 4 bases removed from V and 2 bases from J, the gap between germline ends came to 12 bases.

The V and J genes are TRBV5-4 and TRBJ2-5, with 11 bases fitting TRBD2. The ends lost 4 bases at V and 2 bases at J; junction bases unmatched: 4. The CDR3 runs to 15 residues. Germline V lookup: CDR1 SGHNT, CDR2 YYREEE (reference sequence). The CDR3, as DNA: TGTGCCAGCAGCAACCGACTAGCGGGGCAAGAGACCCAGTACTTC. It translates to CASSNRLAGQETQYF.

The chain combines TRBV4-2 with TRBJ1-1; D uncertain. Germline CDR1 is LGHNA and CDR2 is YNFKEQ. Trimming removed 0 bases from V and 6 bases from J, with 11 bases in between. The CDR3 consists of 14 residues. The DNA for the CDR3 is TGTGCCAGCAGCCAAGATTTGGGTAGCGCTGAAGCTTTCTTT. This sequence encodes CASSQDLGSAEAFF.

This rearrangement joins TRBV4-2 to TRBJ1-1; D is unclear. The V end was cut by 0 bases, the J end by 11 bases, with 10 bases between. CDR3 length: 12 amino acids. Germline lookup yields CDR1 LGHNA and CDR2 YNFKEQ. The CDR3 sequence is CASSQEGTWAFF. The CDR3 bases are TGTGCCAGCAGCCAAGAAGGTACCTGGGCTTTCTTT.

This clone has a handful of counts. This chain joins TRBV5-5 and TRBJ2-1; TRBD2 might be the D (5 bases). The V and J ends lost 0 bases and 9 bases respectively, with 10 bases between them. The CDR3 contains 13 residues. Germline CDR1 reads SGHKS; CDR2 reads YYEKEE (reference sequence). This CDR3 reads CASSLGASSEQFF. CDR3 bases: TGTGCCAGCAGCTTGGGGGCTAGCTCTGAGCAGTTCTTC.

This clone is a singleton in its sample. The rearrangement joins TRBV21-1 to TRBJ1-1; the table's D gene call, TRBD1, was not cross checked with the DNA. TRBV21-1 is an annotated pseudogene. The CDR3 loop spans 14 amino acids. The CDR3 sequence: CASSKGQVNTEAFF. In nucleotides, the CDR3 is TGTGCCAGCAGCAAAGGGCAGGTGAACACTGAAGCTTTCTTT.